The next 29 T cell receptor beta chains were all read from a single sample in a study of blood T cell repertoires in COVID-19. TCRdb's table, derived via immunoSEQ multiplex PCR, lists solely in-frame clones and lacks some. In the table there are 120,000 or so clones, approximately 68% of which are singletons. Specimen: peripheral blood. These receptors were collected from a woman in her seventies with acute or convalescent COVID-19.

The CDR3 DNA reads TGTGCCAGCAGGGACAGATCGGGTCAGCCCCAGCATTTT. It is translated as CASRDRSGQPQHF. The V and J genes are TRBV2 and TRBJ1-5; D is possibly TRBD1 (6 bases). V gave up 6 bases and J gave up 6 bases, with 12 bases separating them. The CDR3 has 13 amino acids. CDR1 SNHLY and CDR2 FYNNEI come from the germline V gene.

Worth noting for this clone: Sequence at one end of the junction differs from germline and may be a read error. The V gene is TRBV5-4, the J gene TRBJ2-7, with TRBD1 identical over 7 bases. The CDR3 spans 13 residues. Germline CDR1 SGHNT, CDR2 YYREEE (reference sequence). CDR3 coding DNA: TGTGCCAGCAGTTTGGACAGGTCCCACGAGCAGTACTTC. It specifies CASSLDRSHEQYF.

The chain has TRBV6-2 or TRBV6-3 and TRBJ2-7; 10 nucleotides match TRBD1. The CDR3 is made up of 15 amino acids. CDR1 is MNHEY, CDR2 SVGEGT, per germline. Trimming removed 0 bases from V and 3 bases from J; junction bases left unmatched: 2. This CDR3 reads CASSYSGQGNYEQYF. DNA for the CDR3: TGTGCCAGCAGTTACTCGGGACAGGGGAACTACGAGCAGTACTTC.

This clone was recorded a few times. J is TRBJ2-3 and V is TRBV28, with D maybe TRBD2 (6 bases). This CDR3 comprises 16 residues. Germline CDR1 is MDHEN and CDR2 is SYDVKM. The V end lost 1 base, the J end lost 0 bases, and 11 bases lay between the germline ends. In DNA, the CDR3 is TGTGCCAGCAGTTTATTCGGGGGTCCTAGCACAGATACGCAGTATTTT. It specifies CASSLFGGPSTDTQYF.

The CDR3 spells CASSLRGETQYF. The CDR3 nucleotides read TGTGCCAGCAGCTTGAGGGGCGAGACCCAGTACTTC. The V gene is TRBV5-4, the J gene TRBJ2-5; maybe TRBD1 (5 bases). The germline V and J ends were trimmed by 1 base and 5 bases, with 6 bases remaining between them. Germline loops: CDR1 SGHNT, CDR2 YYREEE (reference sequence). This CDR3 has 12 amino acids.

The V gene is TRBV7-6, the J gene TRBJ1-3; 8 nucleotides match TRBD1. In germline, CDR1 is SGHVS, CDR2 FNYEAQ. This CDR3 has 15 residues. With V trimmed by 5 bases and J by 1 base, 4 bases remained unmatched. CDR3 sequence reads: CASSHRTGSGNTIYF. In DNA form, the CDR3 reads TGTGCCAGCAGCCACCGGACAGGGTCTGGAAACACCATATATTTT.

The V call is TRBV9, the J call TRBJ1-2, with TRBD1 identical over 7 bases. Germline V gene sequence: CDR1 SGDLS, CDR2 YYNGEE. The CDR3 is 15 amino acids. Trimming cost V 4 bases and J 5 bases; bases outside gene matches: 11. CDR3 residues: CASSIGTELAYGYTF. The DNA of the CDR3 is TGTGCCAGCAGCATCGGGACAGAGCTGGCTTATGGCTACACCTTC.

The table lists this clone with a few counts. The rearrangement links TRBV5-8 to TRBJ2-2; D call uncertain. The germline V and J ends were trimmed by 2 bases and 7 bases, with 6 bases remaining between them. This CDR3 has 12 amino acids. From germline, CDR1 is SGHTS and CDR2 YDEGEE. This chain's CDR3 is CASSFTSGELFF. The CDR3 DNA follows: TGTGCCAGCAGCTTTACCAGCGGGGAGCTGTTTTTT.

CDR3 protein: CASRAIPSMNTEAFF. CDR3 coding DNA: TGTGCCAGCAGAGCCATCCCAAGCATGAACACTGAAGCTTTCTTT. The chain couples TRBV28 to TRBJ1-1; D not certain. The germline V and J ends were trimmed by 6 bases and 0 bases, with 14 bases remaining between them. The CDR3 runs 15 residues. CDR1 is MDHEN, CDR2 SYDVKM, per germline. The variable domain in full, with the rest retrieved from reference TRBV28 and TRBJ1-1, is DVKVTQSSRYLVKRTGEKVFLECVQDMDHENMFWYRQDPGLGLRLIYFSYDVKMKEKGDIPEGYSVSREKKERFSLILESASTNQTSMYLCASRAIPSMNTEAFFGQGTRLTVV.

The rearrangement links TRBV29-1 to TRBJ2-5, with 8 bases aligning to TRBD1. V was clipped by 5 bases and J by 5 bases; unmatched bases: 16. The CDR3 spans 16 residues. Per germline, CDR1 SQVTM and CDR2 ANQGSEA. DNA of the CDR3: TGCAGCGTTAGACAGGGGTTTGGTTTAGGCCCTGAGACCCAGTACTTC. Protein product: CSVRQGFGLGPETQYF.

The chain is built from TRBV7-3 and TRBJ2-2; D is unresolved. This CDR3 spans 13 amino acids. CDR1 and CDR2 (germline): SGHTA, FQGTGA. Trimming stripped 0 bases from V and 4 bases from J, with 3 bases between. The chain's CDR3 is CASSLTSTGELFF. The CDR3 DNA follows: TGTGCCAGCAGCTTAACGAGCACCGGGGAGCTGTTTTTT.

The J gene is TRBJ1-1, the V gene TRBV25-1, with 7 positions matching TRBD1. V trimming: 8 bases; J trimming: 0 bases; junction bases outside the gene matches: 6. This CDR3 contains 14 residues. Germline V CDR1 and CDR2: MGHDK, SYGVNS. As DNA, the CDR3 is TGTGCCAGCGGCCGACAGGGCATGAACACTGAAGCTTTCTTT. Its protein is CASGRQGMNTEAFF.

This chain joins TRBV18 and TRBJ1-5; 8 nucleotides match TRBD1. The CDR3 contains 15 residues. J was trimmed by 3 bases and V by 6 bases; bases with no gene match: 7. Germline CDR1 KGHSH, CDR2 LQKENI. CDR3 coding DNA: TGTGCCAGCTCGCAGGACAGGGTTAACAATCAGCCCCAGCATTTT. It specifies CASSQDRVNNQPQHF.

The CDR3 loop is CASSLNPSGRTGELFF. CDR3 DNA sequence: TGCGCCAGCAGCTTGAACCCGTCTGGGCGCACCGGGGAGCTGTTTTTT. This chain uses TRBV5-1 with TRBJ2-2; D not resolved. V was cut by 1 base and J by 4 bases, with 14 bases left in between. Germline values: CDR1 SGHRS, CDR2 YFSETQ. The CDR3 runs to 16 residues.

The chain carries TRBV5-5 and TRBJ1-6; TRBD1 is a possible D gene (5 bases). This CDR3 contains 15 residues. In germline, CDR1 is SGHKS, CDR2 YYEKEE (reference sequence). Trimming stripped 0 bases from V and 7 bases from J, with 11 bases between. CDR3 protein: CASSLGTGLNSPLHF. As DNA, the CDR3 is TGTGCCAGCAGCTTGGGGACGGGACTAAATTCACCCCTCCACTTT.

The rearrangement uses TRBV12-2 and TRBJ1-4; the table's TRBD1 call for D was not verified on the DNA. TRBV12-2 constitutes a pseudogene. CDR3 length: 18 residues. CDR3 nucleotides: TGTGCAAGTCGCTTAGCGCCGGCTCTTGCAGGGGGCGATGAAAAACTGTTTTTT. It specifies CASRLAPALAGGDEKLFF.

This rearrangement joins TRBV9 to TRBJ2-5, with 14 bases identical to TRBD2. CDR1 and CDR2 (germline): SGDLS, YYNGEE. This CDR3 region has 18 residues. V lost 3 bases to trimming and J lost 4 bases; unmatched junction nucleotides: 11. The CDR3 bases are TGTGCCAGCAGCGGAAAGGGACTAGCGGGAGTATGGGCAGAGACCCAGTACTTC. Translation gives CASSGKGLAGVWAETQYF.

The CDR3 region has the DNA TGTGCCAGCAGCTACGCGCTTAACACTGAAGCTTTCTTT. This codes for CASSYALNTEAFF. The chain uses TRBV7-8 and TRBJ1-1; no clear D. Germline CDR1 SGHVS, CDR2 FQNEAQ. The length of the CDR3 is 13 residues. Trimming took off 4 bases at V and 2 bases at J, with 8 bases between the two ends.

The chain combines TRBV19 with TRBJ1-5; D might be TRBD1 (6 bases). The CDR3 totals 15 residues. Germline V gene sequence: CDR1 LNHDA, CDR2 SQIVND (reference sequence). The V gene lost 5 bases and the J gene lost 3 bases, with 14 bases spanning the gap. CDR3 amino acids: CASSSRQVPNQPQHF. The DNA of the CDR3 is TGTGCCAGTAGTTCTAGACAGGTTCCCAATCAGCCCCAGCATTTT. Combining the CDR3 with reference TRBV19 and TRBJ1-5 gives the whole variable domain DGGITQSPKYLFRKEGQNVTLSCEQNLNHDAMYWYRQDPGQGLRLIYYSQIVNDFQKGDIAEGYSVSREKKESFPLTVTSAQKNPTAFYLCASSSRQVPNQPQHFGDGTRLSIL.

In its sample, this clone was seen a few times. The rearrangement uses TRBV6-5 and TRBJ1-1; D is uncertain. V was trimmed by 6 bases and J by 2 bases, leaving 16 bases between them. The length of the CDR3 is 15 residues. CDR1 and CDR2 (germline): MNHEY, SVGAGI. This CDR3 reads CASSQTSLGNTEAFF. The CDR3 region has the DNA TGTGCCAGCAGCCAGACATCCCTCGGAAACACTGAAGCTTTCTTT.

The V and J genes are TRBV5-1 and TRBJ2-3, with 8 bases lining up with TRBD2. CDR1 SGHRS and CDR2 YFSETQ come from the germline V gene. This CDR3 region has 16 residues. V was pared by 1 base and J by 1 base, with 5 bases of the junction left unmatched. CDR3 sequence reads: CASSLMTAGGTDTQYF. The CDR3 coding sequence is TGCGCCAGCAGCTTGATGACAGCGGGAGGCACAGATACGCAGTATTTT. The whole variable domain, remainder taken from reference TRBV5-1 and TRBJ2-3, is KAGVTQTPRYLIKTRGQQVTLSCSPISGHRSVSWYQQTPGQGLQFLFEYFSETQRNKGNFPGRFSGRQFSNSRSEMNVSTLELGDSALYLCASSLMTAGGTDTQYFGPGTRLTVL.

The rearrangement joins TRBV6-1 to TRBJ1-2; D is perhaps TRBD1 (5 bases). The CDR3 runs 16 residues. Deletions cut 0 bases from V and 3 bases from J, with 14 bases between. Per germline, CDR1 MNHNS and CDR2 SASEGT. CDR3: CASSEARRVLDYGYTF. For the CDR3, the DNA is TGTGCCAGCAGTGAAGCCCGCAGGGTCCTTGACTATGGCTACACCTTC.

The V call is TRBV19, the J call TRBJ1-2, with D perhaps TRBD1 (6 bases). Deletions cut 6 bases from V and 7 bases from J, with 21 bases between. The V gene's germline CDR1 is LNHDA and CDR2 SQIVND (reference sequence). The CDR3 runs 15 residues. CDR3 sequence reads: CASRRGGMKGSGYTF. The CDR3, as DNA: TGTGCCAGTAGGAGGGGGGGGATGAAAGGATCTGGCTACACCTTC.

This clone was seen a few times. The chain combines TRBV5-4 with TRBJ2-7; maybe TRBD2 (5 bases). The CDR3 has 15 amino acids. Trimming stripped 1 base from V and 4 bases from J, with 15 bases between. Germline assignment: CDR1 SGHNT and CDR2 YYREEE (reference sequence). In nucleotides, the CDR3 is TGTGCCAGCAGCTTGAGTAGGGTTGGGGAGTACGAGCAGTACTTC. Protein sequence: CASSLSRVGEYEQYF.

This chain uses TRBV7-3 with TRBJ1-2; the match to TRBD1 covers 7 bases. The length of the CDR3 is 16 residues. J lost 8 bases, V lost 6 bases, and 18 bases had no gene match. The V gene's germline CDR1 is SGHTA and CDR2 FQGTGA. Written as DNA, the CDR3 is TGTGCCAGCAGTTGGGGGAGTGACAGGGAGAGGCGCGGCTACACCTTC. Protein sequence: CASSWGSDRERRGYTF.

This sequence joins TRBV6-6 and TRBJ2-7, with TRBD1 identical over 8 bases. The ends lost 2 bases at V and 6 bases at J; junction bases unmatched: 3. The germline V gene has CDR1 MNHNY and CDR2 SVGAGI (reference sequence). The CDR3 sequence is 13 residues long. CDR3 DNA sequence: TGTGCCAGCAGTTACGAGACAGGGGTCGAGCAGTACTTC. It yields the protein CASSYETGVEQYF.

The J gene is TRBJ2-7, the V gene TRBV19, with 8 bases matching TRBD2. V lost 9 bases and J lost 0; bases outside the gene matches: 10. The CDR3 covers 15 residues. The V gene's germline CDR1 is LNHDA and CDR2 SQIVND (reference sequence). CDR3 sequence reads: CASKGIGTSSYEQYF. CDR3 sequence (DNA): TGTGCCAGCAAAGGTATAGGGACTAGCTCCTACGAGCAGTACTTC.

The chain has TRBV19 and TRBJ1-1, with a possible D match to TRBD1 (6 bases). CDR3 length: 12 amino acids. Trimming shortened V by 8 bases and J by 5 bases, and 12 bases separated the two germline ends. Germline assignment: CDR1 LNHDA and CDR2 SQIVND (reference sequence). The CDR3 sequence is CASGGKDTEAFF. CDR3 coding DNA: TGTGCCAGTGGGGGCAAGGATACTGAAGCTTTCTTT.

This clone was detected only a few times. This chain connects TRBV5-4 to TRBJ2-3, with D maybe TRBD2 (6 bases). This CDR3 is built from 17 residues. V was clipped by 1 base and J by 1 base, with 16 bases between them. Germline values: CDR1 SGHNT, CDR2 YYREEE (reference sequence). The DNA of the CDR3 is TGTGCCAGCAGCTTGTCCCTCCTAGCGTTTGGCACAGATACGCAGTATTTT. This sequence encodes CASSLSLLAFGTDTQYF.